This T cell receptor beta chain originates from a study of control samples from healthy donors and cancer patients. The germline V gene has CDR1 MNHEY and CDR2 SVGEGT. J lost 8 bases, V lost 0 bases, and 7 bases had no gene match. This CDR3 is 15 amino acids long. The protocol was immunoSEQ multiplex PCR, while the TCRdb copy is restricted to in-frame clones and leaves out a portion. The table includes under 150,000 clones, over 90% detected once. What was sequenced was blood. This chain uses TRBV6-2 or TRBV6-3 with TRBJ2-3, with 8 bases aligning to TRBD2. The sequence derives from a man aged 25 to 40 in good health. The CDR3 DNA sequence: TGTGCCAGCAGTTACTCTGGCGGGGGGCGGGGTACGCAGTATTTT. Encoded protein: CASSYSGGGRGTQYF.